The clone carrying this TCR beta chain has more than one count but fewer than ten. The antigen is undetermined. This sample stems from a study of CD8 T cells in ankylosing spondylitis. As the method for making TCR beta libraries, quantitative 5'-RACE with molecular barcodes was used. One entry per CDR3 protein results from TCRdb running MiXCR on the 5' RACE reads. The table records about 700,000 distinct CDR3 sequences, over 15% of them present only once. General study results and limits: Enrichment of disease-linked clones was reportedly significant in matched ankylosing spondylitis synovial fluid. Roughly eight highly homologous variants made up a TCR beta motif that seemed to typify ankylosing spondylitis blood. Disease-linked clones were found to be CD8+ and relatively rare in peripheral blood.

Input material: blood, either unsorted or a sorted T cell fraction (not recorded which). This clonotype was sampled from a male donor with ankylosing spondylitis.

The CDR3 region has the DNA TGCAGTGCTAGGGCGCGGCAGGGCGACACCGGGGAGCTGTTTTTT. Protein: CSARARQGDTGELFF. This sequence joins TRBV20-1 and TRBJ2-2, with TRBD1 as a possible D gene (5 bases). Germline assignment: CDR1 DFQATT and CDR2 SNEGSKA (reference sequence). The length of the CDR3 is 15 residues. The ends were cut back, 3 bases at V and 3 bases at J, with 14 bases in the middle.